What follows are 4 T cell receptor beta chains derived from one specimen sequenced in a study of cytomegalovirus exposure and HLA in healthy donors. TCRdb keeps only in-frame clones here, not all; method: immunoSEQ multiplex PCR. Here the sample spans more than 90,000 clones, about 91% being singletons. The sequencing input was PBMCs. These TCRs come from a man between 18 and 29 years old in good health and CMV-seronegative.

The V and J genes are TRBV4-3 and TRBJ2-6; D may be TRBD1 (5 bases). Trimming took off 0 bases at V and 0 bases at J, with 9 bases between the two ends. Per germline, CDR1 LGHNA and CDR2 YSLEER. The CDR3 is 17 residues long. The CDR3: CASSQDRVGSGANVLTF. In nucleotides, the CDR3 is TGCGCCAGCAGCCAAGACAGGGTTGGCTCTGGGGCCAACGTCCTGACTTTC.

The chain employs TRBV27 and TRBJ2-7; possible D gene TRBD2, 6 bases. The CDR3 consists of 14 residues. Trimming shortened V by 6 bases and J by 7 bases, and 19 bases separated the two germline ends. CDR1 and CDR2 (germline): MNHEY, SMNVEV (reference sequence). The DNA of the CDR3 is TGTGCCAGCAGCGAGAACCTTATGGGGAGGGAGCAGTACTTC. Protein sequence: CASSENLMGREQYF.

The V gene is TRBV6-6, the J gene TRBJ2-7, with TRBD1 identical over 7 bases. The CDR3 is 15 amino acids. The germline gives CDR1 MNHNY, CDR2 SVGAGI (reference sequence). Germline trimming cut 6 bases from V and 5 bases from J; bases unmatched to any gene: 13. CDR3 amino acids: CASSRDRVKVDEQYF. The CDR3 region has the DNA TGTGCCAGCAGCCGCGACAGGGTCAAAGTAGACGAGCAGTACTTC.

This chain uses TRBV7-2 with TRBJ2-1; 7 bases are a match to TRBD1. V gave up 2 bases and J gave up 6 bases; unmatched junction bases: 4. The CDR3 sequence is 14 residues long. Germline V gene lookup returns CDR1 SGHTA and CDR2 FQGNSA. The CDR3: CASSLTGQINEQFF. For the CDR3, the DNA is TGTGCCAGCAGCTTAACGGGACAGATCAATGAGCAGTTCTTC.